This is a list of T cell receptor beta chains from one sample in a study of cytomegalovirus exposure and HLA in healthy donors. This table comes from immunoSEQ multiplex PCR, and its TCRdb copy is limited to in-frame clones, with some not included. The profile shows roughly 130,000 clones, roughly 75% of them singletons. The sequenced material came from PBMCs. The receptors here all came from a young man in good health and CMV-seronegative. CDR3s include the opening cysteine and the closing phenylalanine or tryptophan. Each record gives: D gene, clone size, J gene, V gene, CDR3 protein, CDR3 DNA. D genes are given only for firm matches. The listing skips clone size in some rows; elsewhere it reads once, few, many or a size class.

.,.,TRBJ1-1,TRBV28,CASSPRGSLNTEAFF,TGTGCCAGCAGTCCCAGGGGATCCTTGAACACTGAGGCTTTCTTT
.,.,TRBJ2-3,TRBV19,CASTSPSGDGRYF,TGTGCCAGTACTAGCCCATCTGGCGACGGTCGGTATTTT
.,.,TRBJ1-6,TRBV7-2,CASSLERNSPLHF,TGTGCCAGCAGCTTAGAGAGAAATTCACCTCTCCACTTT
TRBD1,.,TRBJ2-1,TRBV7-9,CASSSRDRVYEQFF,TGTGCCAGCAGCTCTAGGGACAGGGTCTATGAGCAGTTCTTC
TRBD2,.,TRBJ2-1,TRBV5-1,CASSSVAGGPYEQFF,TGCGCCAGCAGCTCCGTGGCGGGAGGGCCCTATGAGCAGTTCTTC
TRBD1,.,TRBJ1-1,TRBV27,CASSLFRFNSGTGTLGNTEAFF,TGTGCCAGCAGTTTATTTCGATTTAATTCCGGGACAGGGACCTTGGGGAACACTGAAGCTTTCTTT
TRBD1,.,TRBJ1-5,TRBV5-1,CASSPGQGSNQPQHF,TGCGCCAGCAGCCCGGGACAGGGAAGCAATCAGCCCCAGCATTTT
.,.,TRBJ2-7,TRBV25-1,CASSEVSSGPLSEQYF,TGTGCCAGCAGTGAAGTTAGTTCAGGGCCTCTGTCCGAGCAGTACTTC
.,.,TRBJ2-5,TRBV7-9,CASSPLGAERETQYF,TGTGCCAGCAGCCCACTAGGTGCTGAGAGGGAGACCCAGTACTTC
.,.,TRBJ2-7,TRBV4-1,CASSQGAGSAYEQYF,TGCGCCAGCAGCCAAGGTGCAGGTTCTGCATACGAGCAGTACTTC
.,.,TRBJ1-5,TRBV9,CASSERAESNQPQHF,TGTGCCAGCAGCGAGCGGGCAGAAAGCAATCAGCCCCAGCATTTT
TRBD2,.,TRBJ2-7,TRBV28,CASSLSLAGEQYF,TGTGCCAGCAGTTTATCGCTAGCGGGAGAGCAGTACTTC
.,few,TRBJ1-1,TRBV5-1,CASSLQGANTEAFF,TGCGCCAGCAGCTTACAGGGCGCGAACACTGAAGCTTTCTTT
TRBD1,.,TRBJ2-7,TRBV28,CASSLSPGQFYEQYF,TGTGCCAGCAGTTTAAGTCCGGGACAGTTCTACGAGCAGTACTTC
TRBD1,few,TRBJ2-7,TRBV18,CASSLGQGLYEQYF,TGTGCCAGCTCACTTGGACAGGGCCTCTACGAGCAGTACTTC
.,.,TRBJ1-2,TRBV5-8,CASSLRVGYTF,TGTGCCAGCAGCTTACGGGTTGGCTACACCTTC
.,.,TRBJ2-7,TRBV2,CATLITGPSYEQYF,TGTGCCACCTTAATCACAGGGCCCTCCTACGAGCAGTACTTC
.,.,TRBJ2-3,TRBV5-6,CASSSADTQYF,TGTGCCAGCAGCTCCGCAGATACGCAGTATTTT
.,.,TRBJ1-1,TRBV30,CAWRTENTEAFF,TGTGCCTGGAGGACAGAGAACACTGAAGCTTTCTTT
TRBD1,.,TRBJ2-7,TRBV29-1,CSVEGDRTEQYF,TGCAGCGTTGAAGGGGACAGGACGGAACAGTACTTC
.,.,TRBJ2-1,TRBV4-3,CASSQEVGTIADNEQFF,TGCGCCAGCAGCCAAGAAGTTGGGACAATAGCCGACAATGAGCAGTTCTTC
.,.,TRBJ2-3,TRBV29-1,CSVEDLDTQYF,TGCAGCGTTGAAGATCTGGATACGCAGTATTTT
.,.,TRBJ1-1,TRBV7-9,CASSLVTDTEAFF,TGTGCCAGCAGCTTAGTGACAGACACTGAAGCTTTCTTT
TRBD2,many,TRBJ2-5,TRBV4-1,CASSQEGLAQKTQYF,TGCGCCAGCAGCCAAGAGGGACTAGCGCAAAAGACCCAGTACTTC
.,.,TRBJ2-7,TRBV7-2,CASSPYRALSSEQYF,TGTGCCAGCAGCCCCTACAGGGCTCTGTCCTCCGAGCAGTACTTC
TRBD1,.,TRBJ2-7,TRBV19,CASMVGTGAYEQYF,TGTGCCAGTATGGTAGGGACAGGGGCGTACGAGCAGTACTTC
.,.,TRBJ1-2,TRBV27,CASSLSWGGNYGYTF,TGTGCCAGCAGTTTATCGTGGGGCGGTAACTATGGCTACACCTTC
TRBD2,.,TRBJ2-7,TRBV18,CASSPPGWAGGPYEQYF,TGTGCCAGCTCACCACCGGGCTGGGCGGGAGGGCCTTACGAGCAGTACTTC
.,.,TRBJ2-2,TRBV5-1,CASSLDLSPGELFF,TGCGCCAGCAGCTTGGACCTATCTCCCGGGGAGCTGTTTTTT
TRBD1,.,TRBJ2-2,TRBV2,CASKEDRANTGELFF,TGTGCCAGCAAGGAGGACAGGGCGAACACCGGGGAGCTGTTTTTT
TRBD1,.,TRBJ2-6,TRBV2,CASRGQGWAGANVLTF,TGTGCCAGCAGGGGACAGGGCTGGGCTGGGGCCAACGTCCTGACTTTC
.,.,TRBJ1-4,TRBV7-9,CASSRERIGQTNEKLFF,TGTGCCAGCAGCCGAGAGAGAATAGGACAGACTAATGAAAAACTGTTTTTT
.,.,TRBJ2-7,TRBV30,CAWSDLPGEQYF,TGTGCCTGGAGTGATTTGCCGGGCGAGCAGTACTTC